The 7 T cell receptor beta chains reported below all come from one sample, sequenced in a study of T cell responses to AZD1222 COVID-19 vaccine. Libraries were prepared by immunoSEQ multiplex PCR; TCRdb keeps only in-frame clonotypes and omits some of them. The sample lists 65,000 to 80,000 clones, roughly 94% occurring once. The sample consisted of peripheral blood, taken on day 0 of MenACWY control vaccination. The receptors shown here come from an adult in good health.

This chain connects TRBV29-1 to TRBJ1-2; D might be TRBD1 (5 bases). This CDR3 has 12 residues. Looked up from germline, CDR1 is SQVTM and CDR2 is ANQGSEA. V was pared by 3 bases and J by 6 bases, with 11 bases between. The CDR3 DNA reads TGCAGCGTTGATGGTCAGGGTCATGGCTACACCTTC. This encodes CSVDGQGHGYTF. Complete variable domain (other parts from reference TRBV29-1 and TRBJ1-2): SAVISQKPSRDICQRGTSLTIQCQVDSQVTMMFWYRQQPGQSLTLIATANQGSEATYESGFVIDKFPISRPNLTFSTLTVSNMSPEDSSIYLCSVDGQGHGYTFGSGTRLTVV.

V usage is TRBV27 and J usage is TRBJ2-7; 9 positions agree with TRBD1. The V gene end was trimmed by 6 bases and the J gene end by 3 bases; junction bases not matched to a gene: 0. CDR3 length equals 12 residues. CDR1 and CDR2 (germline): MNHEY, SMNVEV (reference sequence). CDR3 in DNA: TGTGCCAGCAGGACAGGGGGCTACGAGCAGTACTTC. It translates to CASRTGGYEQYF.

The rearrangement links TRBV27 to TRBJ2-6; D ambiguous. Trimming removed 6 bases at V and 2 bases at J, with 8 bases between. The CDR3 totals 14 residues. CDR1 and CDR2 from the germline V gene are MNHEY and SMNVEV (reference sequence). This CDR3 is CASRTPTGANVLTF. The CDR3 nucleotides read TGTGCCAGCAGAACCCCCACTGGGGCCAACGTCCTGACTTTC.

This chain connects TRBV5-1 to TRBJ1-5; D is uncertain. The CDR3 runs to 13 residues. The germline V and J ends were trimmed by 3 bases and 5 bases, with 9 bases remaining between them. Germline V gene data show CDR1 as SGHRS and CDR2 as YFSETQ. Here the CDR3 reads CASSWEWDQPQHF. The CDR3 nucleotides are TGCGCCAGCAGCTGGGAGTGGGATCAGCCCCAGCATTTT. Full variable domain (outside the CDR3, taken from reference TRBV5-1 and TRBJ1-5): KAGVTQTPRYLIKTRGQQVTLSCSPISGHRSVSWYQQTPGQGLQFLFEYFSETQRNKGNFPGRFSGRQFSNSRSEMNVSTLELGDSALYLCASSWEWDQPQHFGDGTRLSIL.

This chain joins TRBV5-1 and TRBJ1-6, with D hard to call. V shed 0 bases and J shed 8 bases, with 9 bases lying between them. The length of the CDR3 is 14 residues. Germline assignment: CDR1 SGHRS and CDR2 YFSETQ. The CDR3 spells CASSLDPGHSPLHF. CDR3 coding DNA: TGCGCCAGCAGCTTGGATCCGGGCCATTCACCCCTCCACTTT.

The V gene is TRBV14, the J gene TRBJ2-1; tentative D call: TRBD1 (6 bases). The V gene lost 3 bases and the J gene lost 3 bases, with 15 bases spanning the gap. The CDR3 extends over 16 amino acids. The germline CDR1 and CDR2 sequences are SGHDN and FVKESK. CDR3 sequence reads: CASSQLQGVDYNEQFF. CDR3 DNA: TGTGCCAGCAGCCAGTTACAGGGAGTTGACTACAATGAGCAGTTCTTC. Full variable domain (rest looked up from reference TRBV14 and TRBJ2-1): EAGVTQFPSHSVIEKGQTVTLRCDPISGHDNLYWYRRVMGKEIKFLLHFVKESKQDESGMPNNRFLAERTGGTYSTLKVQPAELEDSGVYFCASSQLQGVDYNEQFFGPGTRLTVL.

The chain recombines TRBV7-3 with TRBJ2-1; unclear D gene. Looked up from germline, CDR1 is SGHTA and CDR2 is FQGTGA. This CDR3 is built from 13 residues. The V end lost 1 base, the J end lost 3 bases, and 4 bases lay between the germline ends. The CDR3 bases are TGTGCCAGCAGCTTAAACAACTACAATGAGCAGTTCTTC. This translates into CASSLNNYNEQFF.